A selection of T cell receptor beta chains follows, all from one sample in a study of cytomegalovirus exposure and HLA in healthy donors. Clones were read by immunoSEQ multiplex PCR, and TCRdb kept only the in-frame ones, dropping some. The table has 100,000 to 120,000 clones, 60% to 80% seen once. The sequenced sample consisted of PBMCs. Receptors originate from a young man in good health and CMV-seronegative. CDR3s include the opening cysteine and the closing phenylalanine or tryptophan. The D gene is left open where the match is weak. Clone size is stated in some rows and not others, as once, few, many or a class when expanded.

CDR3nt: TGTGCCAGCAGCTTACGTCTAGCGGGAGGGACAGATACGCAGTATTTT; CDR3aa: CASSLRLAGGTDTQYF; v_gene: TRBV13; j_gene: TRBJ2-3; d_gene: TRBD2; abundance: .
CDR3nt: TGTGCCTGGAGTGGAATGACAGGGGTAGGCTACACCTTC; CDR3aa: CAWSGMTGVGYTF; v_gene: TRBV30; j_gene: TRBJ1-2; d_gene: TRBD1; abundance: .
CDR3nt: TGTGCCAGTAGTACCCGTGACACCCCCTATAGCAATCAGCCCCAGCATTTT; CDR3aa: CASSTRDTPYSNQPQHF; v_gene: TRBV19; j_gene: TRBJ1-5; d_gene: .; abundance: few
CDR3nt: TGTGCCTGGAGTAACAGGGGGGAAACTGAAGCTTTCTTT; CDR3aa: CAWSNRGETEAFF; v_gene: TRBV30; j_gene: TRBJ1-1; d_gene: TRBD1; abundance: .
CDR3nt: TGTGCCAGCAGTTCCAAGGACAGGGGTACTGAGCAGTTCTTC; CDR3aa: CASSSKDRGTEQFF; v_gene: TRBV6-5; j_gene: TRBJ2-1; d_gene: TRBD1; abundance: .
CDR3nt: TGCGCCAGCAGCCCCGAACTAGCGGGAACAGGTGCAGATACGCAGTATTTT; CDR3aa: CASSPELAGTGADTQYF; v_gene: TRBV5-1; j_gene: TRBJ2-3; d_gene: TRBD2; abundance: .
CDR3nt: TGTGCCAGCAGTGAAGTCCACAGGGGAAATACAGATACGCAGTATTTT; CDR3aa: CASSEVHRGNTDTQYF; v_gene: TRBV6-1; j_gene: TRBJ2-3; d_gene: TRBD1; abundance: .
CDR3nt: TGTGCCAGCAGTTTAACAGGGGGCGTCACTGAAGCTTTCTTT; CDR3aa: CASSLTGGVTEAFF; v_gene: TRBV28; j_gene: TRBJ1-1; d_gene: TRBD1; abundance: few
CDR3nt: TGTGCCAGCAGGGGGGGGCCAGGCTATAATTCACCCCTCCACTTT; CDR3aa: CASRGGPGYNSPLHF; v_gene: TRBV2; j_gene: TRBJ1-6; d_gene: .; abundance: .
CDR3nt: TGTGCCAGCAGTGAGGGAAAGCGGGAGGGGTGGGGGACCCAGTACTTC; CDR3aa: CASSEGKREGWGTQYF; v_gene: TRBV25-1; j_gene: TRBJ2-5; d_gene: TRBD2; abundance: .
CDR3nt: TGTGCCAGCAGCGTAAGTCGGGAGCGATCCTCCTACAATGAGCAGTTCTTC; CDR3aa: CASSVSRERSSYNEQFF; v_gene: TRBV9; j_gene: TRBJ2-1; d_gene: .; abundance: .
CDR3nt: TGCGCCAGCAGCTTGGGGCAGGGGGCAGGCTATGGCTACACCTTC; CDR3aa: CASSLGQGAGYGYTF; v_gene: TRBV5-1; j_gene: TRBJ1-2; d_gene: TRBD1; abundance: few
CDR3nt: TGTGCCAGCAGCTTAGGGGGGCTAGCAGGAGAGACCCAGTACTTC; CDR3aa: CASSLGGLAGETQYF; v_gene: TRBV11-3; j_gene: TRBJ2-5; d_gene: .; abundance: .
CDR3nt: TGTGCCAGCAGCTTCCGGACAGGGATAAACACCATATATTTT; CDR3aa: CASSFRTGINTIYF; v_gene: TRBV5-6; j_gene: TRBJ1-3; d_gene: TRBD1; abundance: .
CDR3nt: TGTGCCAGCTCACCCCTCCGGGGACAGAACACTGAAGCTTTCTTT; CDR3aa: CASSPLRGQNTEAFF; v_gene: TRBV18; j_gene: TRBJ1-1; d_gene: .; abundance: .
CDR3nt: TGTGCCAGCAGCGTAGGGAGTAGCGGGGCCTACGAGCAGTACTTC; CDR3aa: CASSVGSSGAYEQYF; v_gene: TRBV9; j_gene: TRBJ2-7; d_gene: TRBD2; abundance: .
CDR3nt: TGTGCCAGCAGTTTATCTGGACCGGGGGAGCAGTACTTC; CDR3aa: CASSLSGPGEQYF; v_gene: TRBV27; j_gene: TRBJ2-7; d_gene: .; abundance: .
CDR3nt: TGTGCCAGCAGTGAAAACAGGGGATCGATCGGAAACACCATATATTTT; CDR3aa: CASSENRGSIGNTIYF; v_gene: TRBV2; j_gene: TRBJ1-3; d_gene: TRBD1; abundance: .
CDR3nt: TGTGCCACCACCTCGTTCACGTCAGGGAACACTGAAGCTTTCTTT; CDR3aa: CATTSFTSGNTEAFF; v_gene: TRBV15; j_gene: TRBJ1-1; d_gene: .; abundance: .
CDR3nt: TGTGCCAGCAGCCAGGGCGACAGGGCCTACGAGCAGTACTTC; CDR3aa: CASSQGDRAYEQYF; v_gene: TRBV7-2; j_gene: TRBJ2-7; d_gene: TRBD1; abundance: .
CDR3nt: TGTGCCAGCAGCTTTTCTTCCGGGACAGGGGGTTACGAGCAGTACTTC; CDR3aa: CASSFSSGTGGYEQYF; v_gene: TRBV7-2; j_gene: TRBJ2-7; d_gene: TRBD1; abundance: few
CDR3nt: TGCGCCAGCTCAGATCAGAGTTTGGGGGCGGCTGGAAACACCATATATTTT; CDR3aa: CASSDQSLGAAGNTIYF; v_gene: TRBV18; j_gene: TRBJ1-3; d_gene: .; abundance: .
CDR3nt: TGCAGCGCCCGACGCATAGACGGGAGCTCTGGAAACACCATATATTTT; CDR3aa: CSARRIDGSSGNTIYF; v_gene: TRBV29-1; j_gene: TRBJ1-3; d_gene: .; abundance: .
CDR3nt: TGTGCCAGCAGTTCAGGACAGGGTGGCACTGAAGCTTTCTTT; CDR3aa: CASSSGQGGTEAFF; v_gene: TRBV27; j_gene: TRBJ1-1; d_gene: TRBD1; abundance: .
CDR3nt: TGTGCCAGCAGTCGGGACTCCTCTGGAAACACCATATATTTT; CDR3aa: CASSRDSSGNTIYF; v_gene: TRBV6-5; j_gene: TRBJ1-3; d_gene: .; abundance: few
CDR3nt: TGTGCCAGCAGTCGCGGGACAGAGCAAGAGGCCCAGTACTTC; CDR3aa: CASSRGTEQEAQYF; v_gene: TRBV27; j_gene: TRBJ2-5; d_gene: .; abundance: .
CDR3nt: TGTGCCAGCAGCGCCAAAGTGACAAGGGGAAACACCATATATTTT; CDR3aa: CASSAKVTRGNTIYF; v_gene: TRBV21-1; j_gene: TRBJ1-3; d_gene: .; abundance: .
CDR3nt: TGTGCCAGCAGTTTAGGGGGCAGGGGAGAGACCCAGTACTTC; CDR3aa: CASSLGGRGETQYF; v_gene: TRBV7-2; j_gene: TRBJ2-5; d_gene: TRBD1; abundance: .
CDR3nt: TGTGCCAGCAGCCGACGGACAGGGGAAGTCTATGGCTACACCTTC; CDR3aa: CASSRRTGEVYGYTF; v_gene: TRBV7-2; j_gene: TRBJ1-2; d_gene: TRBD1; abundance: .
CDR3nt: TGTGCCAGCAGCTTTAACCGGGACAATAAAGAGCAGTACTTC; CDR3aa: CASSFNRDNKEQYF; v_gene: TRBV7-9; j_gene: TRBJ2-5; d_gene: .; abundance: few
CDR3nt: TGCGCCAGCAGCCAAGACTGGAAGGGGGATTCACCCCTCCACTTT; CDR3aa: CASSQDWKGDSPLHF; v_gene: TRBV4-3; j_gene: TRBJ1-6; d_gene: .; abundance: .
CDR3nt: TGTGCCAGCAGCGCCCCCCCGGGGACACACCCAACTAATGAAAAACTGTTTTTT; CDR3aa: CASSAPPGTHPTNEKLFF; v_gene: TRBV9; j_gene: TRBJ1-4; d_gene: .; abundance: .
CDR3nt: TGTGCCAGCAGCTCTCCTTACAGGGGGGGAAACACCATATATTTT; CDR3aa: CASSSPYRGGNTIYF; v_gene: TRBV5-6; j_gene: TRBJ1-3; d_gene: TRBD1; abundance: .
CDR3nt: TGTGCCAGCAGCCGGGGACTAGCGGGAGGTATCTACGAGCAGTACTTC; CDR3aa: CASSRGLAGGIYEQYF; v_gene: TRBV5-6; j_gene: TRBJ2-7; d_gene: TRBD2; abundance: .
CDR3nt: TGTGCCAGCAGTGTTGGCCTAGGGGGCAGGGGCCCCGGGCAGTACTTC; CDR3aa: CASSVGLGGRGPGQYF; v_gene: TRBV25-1; j_gene: TRBJ2-7; d_gene: TRBD1; abundance: few
CDR3nt: TGTGCCAGCAGCGGCGCAGGACAGGGAGGTACCAACGGGGAGCTGTTTTTT; CDR3aa: CASSGAGQGGTNGELFF; v_gene: TRBV7-9; j_gene: TRBJ2-2; d_gene: TRBD1; abundance: once
CDR3nt: TGTGCCAGCAGCGTAGCGGGAGGGCCCTACGAGCAGTACTTC; CDR3aa: CASSVAGGPYEQYF; v_gene: TRBV7-2; j_gene: TRBJ2-7; d_gene: TRBD2; abundance: once
CDR3nt: TGTGCCAGCAGTTACGGGGGGACTCCGCCCCACGAGCAGTACTTC; CDR3aa: CASSYGGTPPHEQYF; v_gene: TRBV6-6; j_gene: TRBJ2-7; d_gene: .; abundance: once
CDR3nt: TGTGCCAGCAGTCCTCACCTGTCTTCCGTAGCGGGAGTAGAAACCTACAGTCCCTACAATGAGCAGTTCTTC; CDR3aa: CASSPHLSSVAGVETYSPYNEQFF; v_gene: TRBV27; j_gene: TRBJ2-1; d_gene: TRBD2; abundance: .
CDR3nt: TGTGCCAGCAGCTTAAATATGCGGGACTCCAGCCACGAGCAGTACTTC; CDR3aa: CASSLNMRDSSHEQYF; v_gene: TRBV7-2; j_gene: TRBJ2-7; d_gene: .; abundance: .
CDR3nt: TGTGCCAGCAGTTCAAGACAGGCTTCAAGCAATCAGCCCCAGCATTTT; CDR3aa: CASSSRQASSNQPQHF; v_gene: TRBV28; j_gene: TRBJ1-5; d_gene: .; abundance: .
CDR3nt: TGTGCCAGCAGCTCCCAGACTGCGGGGGAGACCCAGTACTTC; CDR3aa: CASSSQTAGETQYF; v_gene: TRBV2; j_gene: TRBJ2-5; d_gene: .; abundance: .
CDR3nt: TGCGCCAGCAGCGGGGGACTAGCGGGAAAGTACGAGCAGTACTTC; CDR3aa: CASSGGLAGKYEQYF; v_gene: TRBV5-1; j_gene: TRBJ2-7; d_gene: TRBD2; abundance: .
CDR3nt: TGTGCCAGCAGAACGGCGACAGGGGGTCTCTACGAGCAGTACTTC; CDR3aa: CASRTATGGLYEQYF; v_gene: TRBV6-5; j_gene: TRBJ2-7; d_gene: TRBD1; abundance: .
CDR3nt: TGTGCCAGCAGCTCCCCGCGGGGAACCTACGAGCAGTACTTC; CDR3aa: CASSSPRGTYEQYF; v_gene: TRBV11-3; j_gene: TRBJ2-7; d_gene: .; abundance: .
CDR3nt: TGTGCCAGCAGTGATACCGGGACAGGGGTTGAAAAACTGTTTTTT; CDR3aa: CASSDTGTGVEKLFF; v_gene: TRBV2; j_gene: TRBJ1-4; d_gene: TRBD1; abundance: few
CDR3nt: TGTGCCAGCAGCCTGCTAAGAACAGATACGCAGTATTTT; CDR3aa: CASSLLRTDTQYF; v_gene: TRBV7-9; j_gene: TRBJ2-3; d_gene: .; abundance: .
CDR3nt: TGTGCCATCAGTGAGCGGGGCACCGGGGAGCTGTTTTTT; CDR3aa: CAISERGTGELFF; v_gene: TRBV10-3; j_gene: TRBJ2-2; d_gene: .; abundance: .
CDR3nt: TGTTCCAGCAGCTTAAGTATTGGCGGGCCTCTTTCCTACAATGAGCAGTTCTTC; CDR3aa: CSSSLSIGGPLSYNEQFF; v_gene: TRBV7-9; j_gene: TRBJ2-1; d_gene: .; abundance: .
CDR3nt: TGTGCCAGCTCACCACCGGTACTCCTAGATACGCAGTATTTT; CDR3aa: CASSPPVLLDTQYF; v_gene: TRBV18; j_gene: TRBJ2-3; d_gene: .; abundance: .
CDR3nt: TGTGCCAGCAGCCAAGGCCTAGCGGACTCCTACAATGAGCAGTTCTTC; CDR3aa: CASSQGLADSYNEQFF; v_gene: TRBV4-2; j_gene: TRBJ2-1; d_gene: TRBD2; abundance: .
CDR3nt: TGCGCCAGCAGCCCGCCCGAGACTTATCTTCACGAGCAGTACTTC; CDR3aa: CASSPPETYLHEQYF; v_gene: TRBV5-1; j_gene: TRBJ2-7; d_gene: .; abundance: .
CDR3nt: TGTGCCAGCAGCTCGGCTAGATATGAGCAGTTCTTC; CDR3aa: CASSSARYEQFF; v_gene: TRBV9; j_gene: TRBJ2-1; d_gene: .; abundance: few
CDR3nt: TGTGCCAGCAGTAGAACAGGGGGTAACTATGGCTACACCTTC; CDR3aa: CASSRTGGNYGYTF; v_gene: TRBV6-6; j_gene: TRBJ1-2; d_gene: TRBD1; abundance: .